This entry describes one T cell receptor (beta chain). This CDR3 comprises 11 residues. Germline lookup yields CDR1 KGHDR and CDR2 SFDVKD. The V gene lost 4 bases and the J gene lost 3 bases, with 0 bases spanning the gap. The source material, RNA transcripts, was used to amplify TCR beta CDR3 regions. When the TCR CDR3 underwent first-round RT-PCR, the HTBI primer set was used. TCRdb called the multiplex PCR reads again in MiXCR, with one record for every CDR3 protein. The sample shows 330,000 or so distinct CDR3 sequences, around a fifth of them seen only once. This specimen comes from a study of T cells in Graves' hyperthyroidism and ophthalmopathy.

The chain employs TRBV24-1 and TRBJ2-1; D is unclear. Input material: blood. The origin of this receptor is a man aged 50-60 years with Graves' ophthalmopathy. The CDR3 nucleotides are TGTGCCACCAGTGACTACAATGAGCAGTTCTTC. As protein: CATSDYNEQFF.